A single sample gave rise to the 12 T cell receptor beta chains below, sequenced in a study of blood T cell repertoires in COVID-19. The repertoire was sequenced with immunoSEQ multiplex PCR; TCRdb's copy has only in-frame clones and lacks some. The sample includes some 200,000 clones, over 75% of them seen just once. The sequencing input was PBMCs or T cells enriched from blood (not recorded which). These receptors came from a man aged 25 to 45 in a cohort exposed to, infected with or recovered from COVID-19 (not recorded which).

This chain uses TRBV29-1 with TRBJ1-1, with TRBD1 matching 8 bases. Germline-derived CDR1 and CDR2 are SQVTM and ANQGSEA. After removal of 6 bases from V and 11 bases from J, the junction contained 8 bases not matched to a gene. This CDR3 region has 11 residues. Here the CDR3 DNA reads TGCAGCGTCGGACAGGGAATAGGCGCTTTCTTT. Translating it yields CSVGQGIGAFF.

This chain joins TRBV28 and TRBJ1-6, with D possibly being TRBD1 (6 bases). The CDR3 is 18 amino acids. CDR1 and CDR2 from the germline V gene are MDHEN and SYDVKM. V was shortened by 7 bases and J by 0 bases, with 19 bases between the two germline ends. The CDR3 reads CASTPSLRGSSYNSPLHF. As DNA, the CDR3 is TGTGCCAGCACCCCGTCCCTTAGGGGGAGCTCCTATAATTCACCCCTCCACTTT.

Only a few counts were recorded for this clone. The V gene is TRBV10-3, the J gene TRBJ1-1; D is unresolved. There are 13 residues in the CDR3. V was pared by 10 bases and J by 4 bases, with 16 bases between. Per germline, CDR1 ENHRY and CDR2 SYGVKD. The CDR3 nucleotides are TGTGCCACCTACTACCCAACGACCACTGAAGCTTTCTTT. Translation gives CATYYPTTTEAFF.

V gene TRBV10-1 combines with J gene TRBJ2-5; 14 bases are shared with TRBD2. Germline-derived CDR1 and CDR2 are WNHNN and SYGVQD (reference sequence). The CDR3 consists of 15 residues. The J segment lost 5 bases and the V segment lost 5 bases, leaving 4 bases of the junction unmatched. As DNA, the CDR3 is TGCGCCAGCAGTTTGGGACTAGCGGGAGTGGAGACCCAGTACTTC. It translates to CASSLGLAGVETQYF.

The CDR3 DNA reads TGTGCCAGCAGATACGGGCGGGATCCCCAGTCCCGCCTTTACAATGAGCAGTTCTTC. This gives the protein CASRYGRDPQSRLYNEQFF. The rearrangement joins TRBV7-8 to TRBJ2-1, with D perhaps matching TRBD2 (6 bases). Germline assignment: CDR1 SGHVS and CDR2 FQNEAQ. The length of the CDR3 is 19 residues. Deletions cut 6 bases from V and 4 bases from J, with 28 bases between.

The chain recombines TRBV6-5 with TRBJ2-2; TRBD2 matches at 7 bases. The CDR3 is 14 amino acids. Unmatched junction bases numbered 5, after V lost 6 bases and J lost 4 bases. From germline, CDR1 is MNHEY and CDR2 SVGAGI. CDR3 sequence reads: CASRAGTITGELFF. The CDR3 DNA sequence: TGTGCCAGCAGGGCCGGGACTATCACCGGGGAGCTGTTTTTT.

The chain carries TRBV29-1 and TRBJ1-1; weak D call: TRBD1 (6 bases). Per germline, CDR1 SQVTM and CDR2 ANQGSEA. This CDR3 has 15 residues. Trimming took off 7 bases at V and 1 base at J, with 19 bases between the two ends. As DNA, the CDR3 is TGCAGCGCCCCGACAGGCAGTGCGACGAACACTGAAGCTTTCTTT. Translating gives CSAPTGSATNTEAFF.

V is TRBV29-1 and J is TRBJ1-1; perhaps TRBD1 as D (5 bases). Germline CDR1 SQVTM, CDR2 ANQGSEA. The CDR3 consists of 11 residues. V lost 5 bases, J lost 1 base, and 5 bases lay in between. The CDR3 DNA follows: TGCAGCGTTCAGGGGAACACTGAAGCTTTCTTT. Translated, it gives CSVQGNTEAFF.

The V call is TRBV27, the J call TRBJ2-2; the match to TRBD2 covers 12 bases. Looked up from germline, CDR1 is MNHEY and CDR2 is SMNVEV (reference sequence). There are 17 residues in the CDR3. Losses at the gene ends were 4 bases for V and 3 bases for J; bases not matched to a gene: 6. The CDR3, as DNA: TGTGCCAGCAGTTCCCTAGCGGGAGGGCCGGACACCGGGGAGCTGTTTTTT. Its translation is CASSSLAGGPDTGELFF.

The chain links TRBV13 to TRBJ2-2; D gene uncertain. There are 14 residues in the CDR3. V dropped 7 bases and J dropped 2 bases, with 11 bases sitting between them. CDR1 is PRHDT and CDR2 is FYEKMQ in the germline V gene (reference sequence). CDR3 sequence: CASTVTDNTGELFF. As DNA, the CDR3 is TGTGCCAGCACCGTTACAGACAACACCGGGGAGCTGTTTTTT.

The J gene is TRBJ2-1, the V gene TRBV7-8; the match to TRBD2 covers 11 bases. The V and J ends lost 2 bases and 3 bases, in that order; junction bases with no gene match: 12. This CDR3 has 19 residues. Germline V CDR1 and CDR2: SGHVS, FQNEAQ. In nucleotides, the CDR3 is TGTGCCAGCAGCTTAAGCGGAGGAACTAGCGGGAGAGGCTACAATGAGCAGTTCTTC. It yields the protein CASSLSGGTSGRGYNEQFF.

The V and J genes are TRBV6-5 and TRBJ2-7; tentative D call: TRBD1 (6 bases). The CDR3 covers 13 residues. Trimming removed 11 bases from V and 2 bases from J, with 16 bases in between. Germline V gene lookup returns CDR1 MNHEY and CDR2 SVGAGI. In DNA, the CDR3 is TGTGCCTCCGGGCAGGGGACGACCTACGAGCAGTACTTC. Translating it yields CASGQGTTYEQYF.